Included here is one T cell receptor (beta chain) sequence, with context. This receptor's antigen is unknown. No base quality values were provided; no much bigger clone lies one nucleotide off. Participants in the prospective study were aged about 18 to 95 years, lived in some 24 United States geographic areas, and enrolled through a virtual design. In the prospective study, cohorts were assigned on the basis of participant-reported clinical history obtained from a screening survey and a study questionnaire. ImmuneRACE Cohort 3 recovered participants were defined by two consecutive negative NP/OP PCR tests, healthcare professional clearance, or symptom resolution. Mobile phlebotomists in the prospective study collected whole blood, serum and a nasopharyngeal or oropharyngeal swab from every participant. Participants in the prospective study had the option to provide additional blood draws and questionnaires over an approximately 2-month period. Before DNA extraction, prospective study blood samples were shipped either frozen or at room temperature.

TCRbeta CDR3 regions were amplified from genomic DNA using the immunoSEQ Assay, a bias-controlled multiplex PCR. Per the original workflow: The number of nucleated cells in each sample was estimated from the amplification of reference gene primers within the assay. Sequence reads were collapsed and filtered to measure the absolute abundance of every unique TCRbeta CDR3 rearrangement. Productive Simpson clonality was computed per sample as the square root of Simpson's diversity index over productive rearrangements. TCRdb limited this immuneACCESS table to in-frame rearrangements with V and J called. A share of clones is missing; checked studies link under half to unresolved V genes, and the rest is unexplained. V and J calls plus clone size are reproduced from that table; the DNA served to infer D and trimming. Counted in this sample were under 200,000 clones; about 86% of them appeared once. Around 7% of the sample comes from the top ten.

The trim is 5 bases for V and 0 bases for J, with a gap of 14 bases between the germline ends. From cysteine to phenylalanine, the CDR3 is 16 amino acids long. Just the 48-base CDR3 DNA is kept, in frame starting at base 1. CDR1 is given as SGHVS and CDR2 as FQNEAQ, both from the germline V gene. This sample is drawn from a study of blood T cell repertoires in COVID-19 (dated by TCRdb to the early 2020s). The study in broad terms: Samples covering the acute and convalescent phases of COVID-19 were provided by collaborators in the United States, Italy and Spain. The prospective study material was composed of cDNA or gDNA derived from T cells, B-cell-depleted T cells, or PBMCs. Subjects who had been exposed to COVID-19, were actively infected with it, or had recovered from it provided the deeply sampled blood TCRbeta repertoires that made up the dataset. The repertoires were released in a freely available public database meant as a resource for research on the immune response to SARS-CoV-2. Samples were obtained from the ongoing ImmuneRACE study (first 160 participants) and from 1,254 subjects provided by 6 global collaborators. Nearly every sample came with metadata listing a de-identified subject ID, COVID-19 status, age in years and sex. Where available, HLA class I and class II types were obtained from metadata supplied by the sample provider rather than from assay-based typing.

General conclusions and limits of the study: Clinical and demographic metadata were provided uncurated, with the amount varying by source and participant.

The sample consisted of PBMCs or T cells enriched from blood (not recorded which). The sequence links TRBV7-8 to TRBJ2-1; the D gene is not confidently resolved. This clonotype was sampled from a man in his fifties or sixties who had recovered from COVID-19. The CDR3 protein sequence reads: CASSAPTASSYNEQFF. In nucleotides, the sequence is TGTGCCAGCAGCGCCCCGACGGCTAGCTCCTACAATGAGCAGTTCTTC.